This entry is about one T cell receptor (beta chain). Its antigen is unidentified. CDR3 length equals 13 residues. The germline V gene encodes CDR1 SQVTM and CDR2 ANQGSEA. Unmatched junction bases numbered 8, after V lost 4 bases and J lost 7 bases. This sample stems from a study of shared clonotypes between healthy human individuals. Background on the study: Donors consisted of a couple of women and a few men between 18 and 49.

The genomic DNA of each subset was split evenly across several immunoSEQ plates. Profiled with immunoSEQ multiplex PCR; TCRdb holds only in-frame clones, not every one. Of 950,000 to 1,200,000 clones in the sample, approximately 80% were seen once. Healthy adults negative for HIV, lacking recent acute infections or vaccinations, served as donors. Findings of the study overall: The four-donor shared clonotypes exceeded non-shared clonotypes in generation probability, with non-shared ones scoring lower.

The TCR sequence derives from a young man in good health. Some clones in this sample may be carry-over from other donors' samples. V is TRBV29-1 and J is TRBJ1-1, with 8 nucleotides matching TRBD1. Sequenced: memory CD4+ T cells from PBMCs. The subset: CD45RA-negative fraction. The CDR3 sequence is CSVGGTGQFEAFF. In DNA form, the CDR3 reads TGCAGCGTTGGGGGGACAGGTCAGTTTGAAGCTTTCTTT. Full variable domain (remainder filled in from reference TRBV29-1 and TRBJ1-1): SAVISQKPSRDICQRGTSLTIQCQVDSQVTMMFWYRQQPGQSLTLIATANQGSEATYESGFVIDKFPISRPNLTFSTLTVSNMSPEDSSIYLCSVGGTGQFEAFFGQGTRLTVV.